This T cell receptor (beta chain) came from a study of shared clonotypes between healthy human individuals. From germline, CDR1 is SGHNT and CDR2 YYREEE (reference sequence). Trimming pared 4 bases from V and 8 bases from J, leaving 15 bases between. The length of the CDR3 is 14 residues. The table came from immunoSEQ multiplex PCR; TCRdb's copy has only in-frame clones and leaves some out. The sample has about 2.4 million clones, 85% to 95% seen once. The sample taken for sequencing was naive CD4+ T cells sorted from blood. Noted subset: CD45RA+ positively selected. This receptor was obtained from a man aged 18 to 29 in good health. The chain links TRBV5-4 to TRBJ1-4, with D maybe TRBD1 (5 bases). This CDR3 reads CASSREEGLEKLFF. In DNA form, the CDR3 reads TGTGCCAGCAGCCGGGAAGAGGGGCTGGAAAAACTGTTTTTT.